Here is one TCR beta chain with its context. Described treatment: about 20 received Ad26.COV2.S at low or high dose, single or two shots; five or six received placebo; per-sample allocation not given. Specimen acquisition occurred on day 63 following the initial vaccine or placebo injection. Wuhan-strain SARS-CoV-2 spike was expressed by the Ad26 vector that made up the vaccine. This specimen comes from a study of Ad26.COV2.S vaccination and SARS-CoV-2 variants. Study overall: Donor participated within the Ad26.COV2.S arm of the COV1001 trial.

Libraries were prepared by immunoSEQ multiplex PCR; TCRdb keeps only in-frame clonotypes and omits some of them. The data contain roughly 270,000 clones, around 87% of them singletons. The origin of this receptor is a person between 18 and 59 years old who received the Ad26.COV2.S COVID-19 vaccine or a placebo. This sample comprised peripheral blood, obtained in a trial of Ad26.COV2.S vaccine versus placebo.

The CDR3: CASSQGTNTEAFF. The DNA of the CDR3 is TGCGCCAGCAGCCAGGGCACTAACACTGAAGCTTTCTTT. The rearrangement uses TRBV4-3 and TRBJ1-1; D gene unclear. The CDR3 is 13 amino acids. The ends were cut back, 3 bases at V and 2 bases at J, with 7 bases in the middle. Germline V gene lookup returns CDR1 LGHNA and CDR2 YSLEER.